The 32 T cell receptor beta chains below all came from one sample that was sequenced in a study of cytomegalovirus exposure and HLA in healthy donors. PCR primers comprised 60 Vbeta and 13 Jbeta primers. The repertoire was sequenced with immunoSEQ multiplex PCR; TCRdb's copy has only in-frame clones and lacks some. The sample yields about 200,000 clones, of which the top ten take up more than 0.95%. Sample: PBMCs. These receptors were obtained from a girl aged 2-15 years in good health and CMV-seropositive.

The CDR3 DNA sequence: TGTGCCAGCAGTCCCTCTCAGGGGCTAGCCGAGCAGTACTTC. Translation: CASSPSQGLAEQYF. This chain uses TRBV6-5 with TRBJ2-7; D may be TRBD1 (6 bases). Per germline, CDR1 MNHEY and CDR2 SVGAGI. V gave up 5 bases and J gave up 6 bases, with 17 bases separating them. There are 14 residues in the CDR3.

V is TRBV28 and J is TRBJ2-1, with 9 bases aligning to TRBD1. The CDR3 covers 16 residues. The germline CDR1 and CDR2 sequences are MDHEN and SYDVKM. Unmatched junction bases numbered 15, after V lost 6 bases and J lost 9 bases. The CDR3 loop is CASRANFGTGSVEQFF. For the CDR3, the DNA is TGTGCCAGCAGGGCAAACTTCGGGACAGGGTCAGTTGAGCAGTTCTTC.

The chain couples TRBV6-1 to TRBJ2-1, with D tentatively TRBD2 (6 bases). The CDR3 is made up of 14 amino acids. The germline CDR1 and CDR2 sequences are MNHNS and SASEGT. Trimming pared 3 bases from V and 3 bases from J, leaving 9 bases between. CDR3 sequence: CASSDRELYNEQFF. Written as DNA, the CDR3 is TGTGCCAGCAGTGACCGGGAGCTCTACAATGAGCAGTTCTTC.

The chain has TRBV10-2 and TRBJ2-1; no definite D call. The germline V and J ends were trimmed by 7 bases and 6 bases, with 7 bases remaining between them. This CDR3 has 11 residues. The germline gives CDR1 WSHSY, CDR2 SAAADI. CDR3 DNA sequence: TGCGCCAGCATAGAACTCAATGAGCAGTTCTTC. It translates to CASIELNEQFF.

The genes are TRBV5-6 and TRBJ1-2; maybe TRBD1 (5 bases). Germline V gene sequence: CDR1 SGHDT, CDR2 YYEEEE. The V end lost 4 bases, the J end lost 5 bases, and 15 bases lay between the germline ends. The CDR3 extends over 14 amino acids. CDR3 amino acids: CASSPGGGWYGYTF. CDR3 in DNA: TGTGCCAGCAGCCCCGGGGGAGGGTGGTATGGCTACACCTTC.

As to this clone: Other DNA sequences of this sample code for an identical CDR3. This chain links TRBV4-1 with TRBJ1-4, with TRBD1 matching 10 bases. This CDR3 contains 15 residues. CDR1 MGHRA and CDR2 YSYEKL come from the germline V gene. Unmatched junction bases numbered 3, after V lost 0 bases and J lost 8 bases. The CDR3 loop reads CASSQEGTGEEKLFF. The CDR3 region has the DNA TGCGCCAGCAGCCAAGAAGGGACAGGGGAAGAAAAACTGTTTTTT.

The genes are TRBV7-2 and TRBJ2-1, with 10 bases matching TRBD2. Germline values: CDR1 SGHTA, CDR2 FQGNSA. The trim removed 2 bases at V and 9 bases at J, leaving 4 bases unmatched. The CDR3 contains 14 residues. The DNA of the CDR3 is TGTGCCAGCAGCTTAAGCGGGAGGGCCAGTGAGCAGTTCTTC. Residues: CASSLSGRASEQFF. Using reference TRBV7-2 and TRBJ2-1 for the parts outside the CDR3, the full variable domain is GAGVSQSPSNKVTEKGKDVELRCDPISGHTALYWYRQSLGQGLEFLIYFQGNSAPDKSGLPSDRFSAERTGGSVSTLTIQRTQQEDSAVYLCASSLSGRASEQFFGPGTRLTVL.

The rearrangement links TRBV6-5 to TRBJ2-2; 13 positions agree with TRBD2. Germline-derived CDR1 and CDR2 are MNHEY and SVGAGI. This CDR3 spans 16 amino acids. With V trimmed by 3 bases and J by 5 bases, 3 bases remained unmatched. CDR3 loop: CASSYSTSGRTGELFF. Here the CDR3 DNA reads TGTGCCAGCAGTTATTCGACTAGCGGGAGGACCGGGGAGCTGTTTTTT.

The chain combines TRBV11-2 with TRBJ1-1; D may be TRBD1 (5 bases). Trimming took 5 bases from V and 0 from J, leaving 19 bases between them. This CDR3 has 17 amino acids. CDR1 is SGHAT and CDR2 is FQNNGV in the germline V gene. The CDR3 region has the DNA TGTGCCAGCAGCGTTAGGGGAATGCGGGGGATGAACACTGAAGCTTTCTTT. Its translation: CASSVRGMRGMNTEAFF.

The chain recombines TRBV19 with TRBJ1-5; 7 bases align to TRBD1. The CDR3 totals 17 residues. V shed 5 bases, J shed 6 bases, and the junction held 16 bases outside the gene matches. CDR1 and CDR2 (germline): LNHDA, SQIVND (reference sequence). CDR3 in amino acids: CASSPIGRTGPTQPQHF. The CDR3 region has the DNA TGTGCCAGTAGTCCCATAGGGCGGACAGGCCCCACTCAGCCCCAGCATTTT.

The chain couples TRBV29-1 to TRBJ2-5, with a weak D call TRBD2 (5 bases). V lost 0 bases, J lost 5 bases, and 13 bases lay in between. The CDR3 runs 14 residues. Per germline, CDR1 SQVTM and CDR2 ANQGSEA. CDR3 sequence reads: CSVEDLGVRETQYF. The DNA of the CDR3 is TGCAGCGTTGAAGATCTCGGGGTGAGGGAGACCCAGTACTTC.

The J gene is TRBJ2-7, the V gene TRBV13; tentative D call: TRBD2 (5 bases). Trimming pared 0 bases from V and 7 bases from J, leaving 13 bases between. The germline V gene has CDR1 PRHDT and CDR2 FYEKMQ (reference sequence). CDR3 length: 14 residues. The CDR3 here is CASSLGDPPGEQYF. In DNA form, the CDR3 reads TGTGCCAGCAGCTTAGGGGATCCTCCGGGGGAGCAGTACTTC.

The CDR3 coding sequence is TGTGCCAGCAGCCCGACCCTGACGGGACAGGGGGCCCTCGAGCAGTACTTC. It codes for CASSPTLTGQGALEQYF. The chain has TRBV7-2 and TRBJ2-7; 12 nucleotides align to TRBD1. This CDR3 region has 17 residues. Germline assignment: CDR1 SGHTA and CDR2 FQGNSA. V shed 5 bases, J shed 6 bases, and the junction held 14 bases outside the gene matches.

The chain recombines TRBV7-8 with TRBJ2-7, with a tentative D call TRBD1 (6 bases). This CDR3 is built from 14 residues. V was clipped by 5 bases and J by 4 bases, with 15 bases between them. Per the germline V gene, CDR1 is SGHVS and CDR2 is FQNEAQ. The CDR3 nucleotides are TGTGCCAGCAGCATAACAGGGTTTTTATACGAGCAGTACTTC. This sequence encodes CASSITGFLYEQYF.

The J gene is TRBJ2-5, the V gene TRBV6-5; no clear D gene. This CDR3 is built from 15 residues. Per the germline V gene, CDR1 is MNHEY and CDR2 is SVGAGI. V shed 4 bases and J shed 1 base, with 13 bases lying between them. CDR3 sequence (DNA): TGTGCCAGCAGTTCCCCAGGTTCGATCCAAGAGACCCAGTACTTC. It yields the protein CASSSPGSIQETQYF.

The chain is built from TRBV10-3 and TRBJ2-7; TRBD1 agrees at 10 bases. V trimming: 6 bases; J trimming: 5 bases; junction bases outside the gene matches: 10. The germline V gene encodes CDR1 ENHRY and CDR2 SYGVKD. The CDR3 runs 15 residues. CDR3 in DNA: TGTGCCATCAGAGAAAGGGGACAGGGGTTCCACGAGCAGTACTTC. Its translation: CAIRERGQGFHEQYF.

This chain connects TRBV5-4 to TRBJ2-7, with TRBD2 matching over 10 bases. The trim removed 2 bases at V and 3 bases at J, leaving 2 bases unmatched. The CDR3 spans 14 residues. Per germline, CDR1 SGHNT and CDR2 YYREEE (reference sequence). The CDR3 loop reads CASSLAGGYYEQYF. CDR3 bases: TGTGCCAGCAGCTTAGCGGGGGGGTACTACGAGCAGTACTTC.

This chain uses TRBV19 with TRBJ2-3, with D tentatively TRBD1 (6 bases). This CDR3 comprises 12 residues. CDR1 and CDR2 from the germline V gene are LNHDA and SQIVND (reference sequence). V was trimmed by 4 bases and J by 6 bases, leaving 8 bases between them. This chain's CDR3 is CASSTTGDTQYF. The CDR3 nucleotides are TGTGCCAGTAGTACCACAGGGGATACGCAGTATTTT.

J is TRBJ2-2 and V is TRBV7-7; D perhaps matches TRBD2 (6 bases). Germline CDR1 reads SSHAT; CDR2 reads FNYEAQ (reference sequence). Trimming removed 2 bases from V and 3 bases from J, with 13 bases in between. The length of the CDR3 is 16 residues. This CDR3 reads CASSLLVAEHTGELFF. The DNA for the CDR3 is TGTGCCAGCAGCTTATTAGTAGCGGAACACACCGGGGAGCTGTTTTTT. Together with reference TRBV7-7 and TRBJ2-2, the CDR3 gives the full variable domain: GAGVSQSPRYKVTKRGQDVTLRCDPISSHATLYWYQQALGQGPEFLTYFNYEAQPDKSGLPSDRFSAERPEGSISTLTIQRTEQRDSAMYRCASSLLVAEHTGELFFGEGSRLTVL.

V gene TRBV9 combines with J gene TRBJ1-2; D call uncertain. V gave up 2 bases and J gave up 4 bases, with 15 bases separating them. The CDR3 loop spans 15 amino acids. Per the germline V gene, CDR1 is SGDLS and CDR2 is YYNGEE. The CDR3 loop is CASSVSETPIYGYTF. The CDR3 DNA reads TGTGCCAGCAGCGTGAGTGAGACTCCAATCTATGGCTACACCTTC.

V and J are TRBV27 and TRBJ1-5; a possible D gene is TRBD1 (6 bases). The germline V gene has CDR1 MNHEY and CDR2 SMNVEV (reference sequence). The CDR3 loop spans 16 amino acids. The V end lost 5 bases, the J end lost 4 bases, and 18 bases lay between the germline ends. For the CDR3, the DNA is TGTGCCAGCAGTCCATATCGTGACAGGAGAAATCAGCCCCAGCATTTT. Amino acid sequence: CASSPYRDRRNQPQHF.

This sequence joins TRBV6-5 and TRBJ1-1; the D gene is possibly TRBD1 (5 bases). Germline assignment: CDR1 MNHEY and CDR2 SVGAGI. The CDR3 spans 13 residues. Trimming pared 7 bases from V and 0 bases from J, leaving 9 bases between. In nucleotides, the CDR3 is TGTGCCAGCACCAAGGGGATGAACACTGAAGCTTTCTTT. Its translation: CASTKGMNTEAFF.

This chain links TRBV27 with TRBJ2-2, with 7 bases identical to TRBD2. CDR1 and CDR2 from the germline V gene are MNHEY and SMNVEV (reference sequence). This CDR3 contains 17 residues. Trimming cost V 7 bases and J 6 bases; bases outside gene matches: 17. DNA for the CDR3: TGTGCCAGCACCCTGGCGGGGGTTCAGGGAAAAGCCGGGGAGCTGTTTTTT. Its translation is CASTLAGVQGKAGELFF.

The chain couples TRBV9 to TRBJ2-3; possible D gene TRBD1, 6 bases. Germline assignment: CDR1 SGDLS and CDR2 YYNGEE. Trimming stripped 2 bases from V and 4 bases from J, with 23 bases between. The CDR3 is 18 residues long. The CDR3 DNA follows: TGTGCCAGCAGCGTCCCCCTTTTTTGGCAGGGGAGATCAGATACGCAGTATTTT. As protein: CASSVPLFWQGRSDTQYF.

This rearrangement joins TRBV19 to TRBJ2-7; 7 positions match TRBD2. The CDR3 contains 16 residues. V lost 9 bases to trimming and J lost 3 bases; unmatched junction nucleotides: 17. Germline CDR1 reads LNHDA; CDR2 reads SQIVND (reference sequence). This chain's CDR3 is CASAGSKTSTHYEQYF. In DNA form, the CDR3 reads TGTGCCAGCGCGGGAAGCAAGACTAGCACCCACTACGAGCAGTACTTC.

Here the CDR3 DNA reads TGTGCCAGCGTCGCCCTAGGACAGGGGGCTGAAGCTTTCTTT. Amino acid sequence: CASVALGQGAEAFF. The chain is built from TRBV25-1 and TRBJ1-1; 10 bases map to TRBD1. The CDR3 extends over 14 amino acids. V lost 8 bases and J lost 6; bases outside the gene matches: 9. Germline values: CDR1 MGHDK, CDR2 SYGVNS.

The chain is built from TRBV27 and TRBJ2-1, with 14 bases lining up with TRBD2. The V gene end was trimmed by 5 bases and the J gene end by 3 bases; junction bases not matched to a gene: 6. The CDR3 spans 17 residues. CDR1 is MNHEY, CDR2 SMNVEV, per germline (reference sequence). Here the CDR3 DNA reads TGTGCCAGCAGTCCAAGTGGGACTAGCGGGAGCTACAATGAGCAGTTCTTC. Translated: CASSPSGTSGSYNEQFF.

This chain uses TRBV2 with TRBJ1-4; TRBD1 aligns across 8 bases. Germline-derived CDR1 and CDR2 are SNHLY and FYNNEI. The ends lost 8 bases at V and 8 bases at J; junction bases unmatched: 7. The CDR3 has 13 residues. The CDR3 DNA follows: TGTGCCAGCGAAACAGGGGGAGAAGAAAAACTGTTTTTT. Encoded protein: CASETGGEEKLFF. The variable domain in full, with the rest retrieved from reference TRBV2 and TRBJ1-4, is EPEVTQTPSHQVTQMGQEVILRCVPISNHLYFYWYRQILGQKVEFLVSFYNNEISEKSEIFDDQFSVERPDGSNFTLKIRSTKLEDSAMYFCASETGGEEKLFFGSGTQLSVL.

The CDR3 sequence: CASSYLAGLGELFF. CDR3 in DNA: TGTGCCAGCAGCTATTTAGCGGGACTTGGGGAGCTGTTTTTT. The rearrangement uses TRBV7-9 and TRBJ2-2, with 8 bases lining up with TRBD2. CDR3 size: 14 residues. Germline values: CDR1 SEHNR, CDR2 FQNEAQ (reference sequence). J gave up 8 bases and V 4 bases, and 6 bases lay outside the gene matches.

The chain links TRBV28 to TRBJ1-1; TRBD1 might be the D (6 bases). Trimming removed 7 bases from V and 1 base from J, with 19 bases in between. Germline assignment: CDR1 MDHEN and CDR2 SYDVKM. CDR3 length: 16 residues. CDR3 nucleotide sequence: TGTGCCAGCACCGATCCTTCGGGGGGCGCGAACACTGAAGCTTTCTTT. Its translation: CASTDPSGGANTEAFF. Drawing the rest from reference TRBV28 and TRBJ1-1, the complete variable domain is DVKVTQSSRYLVKRTGEKVFLECVQDMDHENMFWYRQDPGLGLRLIYFSYDVKMKEKGDIPEGYSVSREKKERFSLILESASTNQTSMYLCASTDPSGGANTEAFFGQGTRLTVV.

V is TRBV19 and J is TRBJ1-1; D unclear. Trimming left V 5 bases short and J 0 bases short, with 13 bases between. This CDR3 has 15 residues. Germline V CDR1 and CDR2: LNHDA, SQIVND (reference sequence). Here the CDR3 reads CASSARHNLNTEAFF. The CDR3 DNA sequence: TGTGCCAGTAGTGCCCGACATAACTTGAACACTGAAGCTTTCTTT.

V is TRBV27 and J is TRBJ2-7, with 8 positions matching TRBD2. The length of the CDR3 is 17 residues. Germline V gene data show CDR1 as MNHEY and CDR2 as SMNVEV (reference sequence). V lost 0 bases, J lost 2 bases, and 9 bases stayed unmatched. Here the CDR3 DNA reads TGTGCCAGCAGTTTATCCCAGCGGGAGAAAGGTCCCTACGAGCAGTACTTC. Protein sequence: CASSLSQREKGPYEQYF.